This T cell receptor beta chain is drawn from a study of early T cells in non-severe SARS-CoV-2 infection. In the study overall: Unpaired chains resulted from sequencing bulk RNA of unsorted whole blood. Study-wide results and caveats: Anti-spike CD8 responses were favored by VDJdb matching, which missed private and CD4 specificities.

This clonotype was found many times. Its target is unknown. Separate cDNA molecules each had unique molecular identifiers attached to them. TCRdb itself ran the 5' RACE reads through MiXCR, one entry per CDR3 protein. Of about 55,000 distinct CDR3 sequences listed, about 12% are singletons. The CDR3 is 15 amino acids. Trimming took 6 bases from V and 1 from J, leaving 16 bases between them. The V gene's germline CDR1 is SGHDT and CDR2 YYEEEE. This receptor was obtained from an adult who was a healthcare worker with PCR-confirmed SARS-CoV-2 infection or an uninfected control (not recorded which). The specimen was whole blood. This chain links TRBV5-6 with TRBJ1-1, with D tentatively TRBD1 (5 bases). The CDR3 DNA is TGTGCCAGCATGGTGACAGTGCAGTGGAACACTGAAGCTTTCTTT. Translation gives CASMVTVQWNTEAFF.